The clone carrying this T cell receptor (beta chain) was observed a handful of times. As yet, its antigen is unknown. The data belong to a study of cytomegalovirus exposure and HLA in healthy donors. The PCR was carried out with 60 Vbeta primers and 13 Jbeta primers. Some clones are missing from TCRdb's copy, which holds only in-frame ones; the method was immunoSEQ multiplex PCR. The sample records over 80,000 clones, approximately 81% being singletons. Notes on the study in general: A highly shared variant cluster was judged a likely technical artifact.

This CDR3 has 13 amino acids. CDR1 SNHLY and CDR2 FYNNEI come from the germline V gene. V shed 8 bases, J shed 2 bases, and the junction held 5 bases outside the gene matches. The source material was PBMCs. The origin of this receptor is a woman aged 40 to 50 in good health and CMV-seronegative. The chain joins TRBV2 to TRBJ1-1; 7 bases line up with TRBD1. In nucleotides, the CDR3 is TGTGCCAGCTCCCGGACAGGAAACACTGAAGCTTTCTTT. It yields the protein CASSRTGNTEAFF.